This is a list of T cell receptor beta chains from one sample in a study of CD8 T cells in Susac syndrome. TCRdb used MiXCR to reprocess the immunoSEQ multiplex PCR reads, holding one entry per CDR3 protein. The sample holds about 200,000 distinct CDR3 sequences, 95% seen once. Sample: CD4+ T cells from PBMCs. The receptors originated from a human donor in good health. Both conserved end residues are part of each CDR3. D genes are given only for firm matches. Only part of the rows carry a size: once, few, many, or a class if the clone is expanded.

V	size	D	J	CDR3	DNA
TRBV20-1	-	-	TRBJ1-1	CSARVRGLARRATEAFF	TGCAGTGCTAGAGTAAGGGGCCTAGCCCGCCGGGCCACTGAAGCTTTCTTT
TRBV29-1	-	-	TRBJ2-1	CSPKGPYNEQFF	TGCAGCCCTAAGGGGCCGTACAATGAGCAGTTCTTC
TRBV28	-	-	TRBJ2-3	CANGVQGADTQYF	TGTGCCAATGGGGTCCAAGGGGCAGATACGCAGTATTTT
TRBV9	-	TRBD1	TRBJ2-1	CASSPDPGQVDNEQFF	TGTGCCAGCAGCCCAGATCCGGGACAGGTAGACAATGAGCAGTTCTTC
TRBV3-1	-	TRBD2	TRBJ2-2	CASSQERLALGELFF	TGTGCCAGCAGCCAAGAAAGACTAGCCTTAGGGGAGCTGTTTTTT
TRBV28	-	TRBD2	TRBJ2-1	CASRTPGLASYNEQFF	TGTGCCAGCAGGACCCCGGGACTAGCATCCTACAATGAGCAGTTCTTC
TRBV6-2/TRBV6-3	-	-	TRBJ1-2	CATFRYGYTF	TGTGCCACTTTCCGCTATGGCTACACCTTC
TRBV6-2/TRBV6-3	-	-	TRBJ1-1	CASSRARGSEAFF	TGTGCCAGCAGCCGTGCTCGGGGATCTGAAGCTTTCTTT
TRBV20-1	once	-	TRBJ2-1	CSAPSGDKANYNEQFF	TGCAGTGCTCCATCCGGGGACAAGGCAAATTACAATGAGCAGTTCTTC
TRBV2	-	TRBD1	TRBJ2-5	CASALQGAGETQYF	TGTGCCAGCGCTCTACAGGGGGCTGGCGAGACCCAGTACTTC
TRBV4-1	-	-	TRBJ2-3	CASSRDPQETDTQYF	TGCGCCAGCAGCCGAGACCCACAGGAAACAGATACGCAGTATTTT
TRBV7-3	once	TRBD2	TRBJ2-1	CASSYETSAYYNEQFF	TGTGCCAGCAGCTACGAGACTAGCGCCTACTACAATGAGCAGTTCTTC
TRBV7-2	-	-	TRBJ2-6	CASENRAGANVLTF	TGTGCCAGCGAGAACAGGGCTGGGGCCAACGTCCTGACTTTC
TRBV20-1	-	TRBD2	TRBJ2-5	CSARGSGGKETQYF	TGCAGTGCTAGGGGCAGCGGGGGGAAAGAGACCCAGTACTTC
TRBV9	-	-	TRBJ2-1	CASSVATGPYNEQFF	TGTGCCAGCAGCGTAGCTACTGGGCCGTACAATGAGCAGTTCTTC
TRBV20-1	-	TRBD1	TRBJ1-2	CSAIGTGQAYYGYTF	TGCAGTGCTATAGGTACAGGACAGGCGTACTATGGCTACACCTTC
TRBV12-3/TRBV12-4	once	-	TRBJ1-5	CASSRGAVSNQPQHF	TGTGCCAGCAGCCGAGGGGCCGTGAGCAATCAGCCCCAGCATTTT
TRBV29-1	once	-	TRBJ2-1	CSVVRQGLNEQFF	TGCAGCGTAGTGAGACAGGGACTCAATGAGCAGTTCTTC
TRBV12-3/TRBV12-4	once	-	TRBJ1-1	CASSFRRMNTEAFF	TGTGCCAGCAGTTTCCGGCGCATGAACACTGAAGCTTTCTTT
TRBV5-4	-	-	TRBJ2-4	CASSIPGAKNIQYF	TGTGCCAGCAGTATCCCCGGGGCCAAAAACATTCAGTACTTC
TRBV11-2	-	-	TRBJ2-3	CASTETTSGDTQYF	TGTGCCAGCACCGAAACGACCTCGGGAGATACGCAGTATTTT
TRBV28	-	-	TRBJ1-1	CASSSYGGFEAEAFF	TGTGCCAGCAGTTCGTATGGAGGTTTCGAGGCTGAAGCTTTCTTT
TRBV27	-	TRBD1	TRBJ2-1	CAISSWTGPGNEQFF	TGTGCCATTTCAAGTTGGACAGGGCCCGGCAATGAGCAGTTCTTC
TRBV20-1	-	TRBD1	TRBJ2-1	CSARAATGQGLSGEQFF	TGCAGTGCTAGAGCCGCGACCGGACAGGGACTCTCGGGGGAGCAGTTCTTC
TRBV29-1	-	-	TRBJ2-1	CSVDRGALNEQFF	TGCAGCGTTGACAGGGGGGCTCTCAATGAGCAGTTCTTC
TRBV20-1	-	-	TRBJ2-7	CSASGRYEQYF	TGCAGTGCTAGTGGGAGATACGAGCAGTACTTC
TRBV29-1	once	-	TRBJ2-7	CSVDVGSSYEQYF	TGCAGCGTTGATGTGGGTAGCTCCTACGAGCAGTACTTC
TRBV20-1	-	-	TRBJ2-5	CSTRGAQETQYF	TGCAGTACCAGGGGGGCACAAGAGACCCAGTACTTC
TRBV29-1	-	TRBD1	TRBJ2-3	CSVGGQGGDTQYF	TGCAGCGTTGGCGGACAGGGAGGAGATACGCAGTATTTT
TRBV12-3/TRBV12-4	-	TRBD1	TRBJ2-1	CASRSGQDNEQFF	TGTGCCAGCCGCTCTGGACAGGACAATGAGCAGTTCTTC
TRBV5-1	-	TRBD2	TRBJ2-2	CASSLGTSGTAGELFF	TGCGCCAGCAGCTTGGGGACTAGCGGGACGGCCGGGGAGCTGTTTTTT
TRBV9	-	-	TRBJ2-1	CASSVGTPHNEQFF	TGTGCCAGCAGCGTGGGGACACCTCACAATGAGCAGTTCTTC
TRBV27	-	TRBD2	TRBJ2-3	CASSLREGDTQYF	TGTGCCAGCAGTTTAAGGGAGGGAGATACGCAGTATTTT
TRBV6-5	-	-	TRBJ1-2	CASSYSKGSTLHGYTF	TGTGCCAGCAGTTACTCGAAAGGGTCGACACTTCATGGCTACACCTTC
TRBV12-3/TRBV12-4	-	-	TRBJ2-3	CASSRTSAYTDTQYF	TGTGCCAGCAGCAGGACTTCCGCTTACACAGATACGCAGTATTTT
TRBV7-2	-	-	TRBJ1-6	CASSLAGRNNSPLHF	TGTGCCAGCAGCTTGGCGGGCAGAAACAATTCACCCCTCCACTTT
TRBV6-5	-	-	TRBJ1-2	CASSERGVLRYTF	TGTGCCAGCAGTGAACGGGGCGTCTTGCGCTACACCTTC
TRBV3-1	-	-	TRBJ1-2	CASSQELGRGYGYTF	TGTGCCAGCAGCCAAGAGTTAGGCAGGGGCTATGGCTACACCTTC
TRBV10-3	-	-	TRBJ1-1	CAISDPGETNTEAFF	TGTGCCATCAGTGACCCAGGGGAGACGAACACTGAAGCTTTCTTT
TRBV5-6	once	-	TRBJ1-1	CASSLVQLMNTEAFF	TGTGCCAGCAGCTTGGTTCAGCTGATGAACACTGAAGCTTTCTTT
TRBV7-3	-	-	TRBJ2-3	CASSLSQGTDTQYF	TGTGCCAGCAGCTTATCACAGGGCACAGATACGCAGTATTTT
TRBV12-3/TRBV12-4	-	-	TRBJ2-1	CATTGLSYNEQFF	TGTGCCACCACAGGGCTATCCTACAATGAGCAGTTCTTC
TRBV6-5	-	-	TRBJ2-7	CATRQNYEQYF	TGTGCCACTCGACAAAACTACGAGCAGTACTTC
TRBV18	-	-	TRBJ1-4	CASSPRGNREEKLFF	TGTGCCAGCTCACCAAGGGGGAACAGAGAGGAAAAACTGTTTTTT
TRBV30	-	-	TRBJ1-5	CAWNGRADQPQHF	TGTGCCTGGAACGGCAGGGCCGATCAGCCCCAGCATTTT
TRBV7-8	-	TRBD1	TRBJ1-1	CASSQGTVNTEAFF	TGTGCCAGCAGCCAGGGGACAGTGAACACTGAAGCTTTCTTT
TRBV20-1	-	-	TRBJ1-5	CSALEGINQPQHF	TGCAGTGCTCTAGAGGGAATAAATCAGCCCCAGCATTTT
TRBV3-1	-	-	TRBJ2-2	CASSPTSNPTGELFF	TGTGCCAGCAGCCCCACATCAAACCCCACCGGGGAGCTGTTTTTT
TRBV20-1	-	TRBD2	TRBJ2-5	CSARVLGSGRSFGTQYF	TGCAGTGCTAGAGTATTGGGTAGCGGGAGGTCCTTTGGGACCCAGTACTTC
TRBV9	-	-	TRBJ1-2	CASNRAMEGYTF	TGTGCCAGCAACAGGGCCATGGAGGGCTACACCTTC
TRBV25-1	-	-	TRBJ2-5	CASQGQEETQYF	TGTGCCAGCCAGGGGCAGGAAGAGACCCAGTACTTC
TRBV29-1	-	TRBD2	TRBJ2-1	CSVERGVAGGWGEQFF	TGCAGCGTTGAGAGAGGGGTAGCGGGAGGTTGGGGTGAGCAGTTCTTC
TRBV6-1	-	-	TRBJ2-7	CASRSLGARSSYEQYF	TGTGCCAGCAGATCCCTGGGAGCACGGAGCTCCTACGAGCAGTACTTC
TRBV6-5	-	-	TRBJ2-7	CASRTGSTDYEQYF	TGTGCCAGCAGGACCGGGTCGACTGACTACGAGCAGTACTTC